Listed here are 13 T cell receptor beta chains from one sample, sequenced in a study of CD8+ T cells in alopecia areata. Sample treatment: oral pan-JAK inhibitor, 5-10 mg twice daily. RNA was isolated and reverse transcribed to cDNA, the sequencing template. Profiling relied on immunoSEQ multiplex PCR, and the TCRdb table lists in-frame clones only, not all of them. The sample yields about 180,000 clones, roughly 53% seen once. The starting material was CD8+ T cells sorted from blood, obtained at week 24, from a patient treated with tofacitinib. The source of these receptors is a human donor with alopecia areata.

The genes are TRBV30 and TRBJ1-1, with D maybe TRBD1 (6 bases). In germline, CDR1 is GTSNPN, CDR2 SVGIG (reference sequence). Trimming cost V 0 bases and J 9 bases, with 11 bases left between them. This CDR3 comprises 12 residues. The CDR3 here is CAWSVKQGKAFF. The CDR3 nucleotides are TGTGCCTGGAGTGTAAAGCAGGGGAAAGCTTTCTTT.

The chain employs TRBV9 and TRBJ2-1; D is unresolved. Between the trimmed V and J ends, which lost 0 bases and 8 bases, there was a span of 6 bases. This CDR3 is 12 amino acids long. Germline V gives CDR1 SGDLS, CDR2 YYNGEE. The CDR3 bases are TGTGCCAGCAGCGTAGCAAGGGATGAGCAGTTCTTC. It yields the protein CASSVARDEQFF.

This clone was found a few times. The CDR3, as DNA: TGTGCCAGTAGTATATTGGCGGGAAACACTGAAGCTTTCTTT. Protein sequence: CASSILAGNTEAFF. J is TRBJ1-1 and V is TRBV19, with no clear D. Deletions cut 2 bases from V and 2 bases from J, with 9 bases between. The CDR3 runs 14 residues. Germline CDR1 LNHDA, CDR2 SQIVND (reference sequence).

The rearrangement links TRBV19 to TRBJ2-7, with no clear D. Deletions cut 5 bases from V and 0 bases from J, with 14 bases between. This CDR3 region has 15 residues. Germline V gene lookup returns CDR1 LNHDA and CDR2 SQIVND (reference sequence). The CDR3 coding sequence is TGTGCCAGTAGTCTACCCGACAAACCCTCCTACGAGCAGTACTTC. The encoded protein is CASSLPDKPSYEQYF.

In regard to this clone: Germline is not matched at one junction end, which may reflect a read error. The gene calls are TRBV11-2 and TRBJ2-7; maybe TRBD2 (6 bases). This CDR3 is built from 14 residues. Germline CDR1 and CDR2: SGHAT and FQNNGV. DNA for the CDR3: TGCGCCAGCAGCCAAGTAGCGGACTCCTACGAGCAGTACTTC. Translating it yields CASSQVADSYEQYF.

The chain combines TRBV29-1 with TRBJ1-1; 7 bases agree with TRBD1. The CDR3 has 15 amino acids. The V segment lost 5 bases and the J segment 1 base; nucleotides outside the gene matches: 10. Germline values: CDR1 SQVTM, CDR2 ANQGSEA. CDR3 residues: CSVTYRGGGNTEAFF. The CDR3 nucleotides read TGCAGCGTTACATACAGGGGCGGTGGGAACACTGAAGCTTTCTTT.

This clone turned up a few times. The rearrangement uses TRBV5-4 and TRBJ1-2; the match to TRBD1 covers 10 bases. The CDR3 consists of 18 residues. V trimming: 4 bases; J trimming: 1 base; junction bases outside the gene matches: 13. Germline V gene data show CDR1 as SGHNT and CDR2 as YYREEE (reference sequence). For the CDR3, the DNA is TGTGCCAGCAGCAGAAGCCCGGGACAGGGGAGACTTAACTATGGCTACACCTTC. Translation: CASSRSPGQGRLNYGYTF. The full variable domain, its missing parts supplied by reference TRBV5-4 and TRBJ1-2, is ETGVTQSPTHLIKTRGQQVTLRCSSQSGHNTVSWYQQALGQGPQFIFQYYREEENGRGNFPPRFSGLQFPNYSSELNVNALELDDSALYLCASSRSPGQGRLNYGYTFGSGTRLTVV.

This clone showed up just a few times. The rearrangement uses TRBV2 and TRBJ1-5; the D gene is possibly TRBD1 (5 bases). Germline-derived CDR1 and CDR2 are SNHLY and FYNNEI. The length of the CDR3 is 12 residues. The V and J ends lost 3 bases and 12 bases respectively, with 12 bases between them. The CDR3 region has the DNA TGTGCCAGCAGTGATGGGTTTGACAGCCAGCATTTT. It specifies CASSDGFDSQHF.

This clone was observed a few times. The chain combines TRBV12-5 with TRBJ1-1; TRBD1 is a possible D gene (6 bases). The CDR3 is 13 residues long. Germline CDR1 LGHNT, CDR2 FRNRAP. The ends were cut back, 5 bases at V and 3 bases at J, with 10 bases in the middle. CDR3 in amino acids: CASGPDSYTEAFF. CDR3 DNA sequence: TGTGCTAGTGGTCCGGACAGCTACACTGAAGCTTTCTTT.

The V and J genes are TRBV30 and TRBJ1-2; no definite D call. The CDR3 loop spans 13 amino acids. Trimming took off 4 bases at V and 2 bases at J, with 11 bases between the two ends. Germline CDR1 is GTSNPN and CDR2 is SVGIG (reference sequence). CDR3 residues: CAWTTERNYGYTF. CDR3 in DNA: TGTGCCTGGACGACCGAGAGAAACTATGGCTACACCTTC.

This clone occurred once. The chain has TRBV6-1 and TRBJ1-1; D is perhaps TRBD1 (6 bases). The V and J ends lost 8 bases and 2 bases respectively, with 12 bases between them. Germline V gene data show CDR1 as MNHNS and CDR2 as SASEGT. This CDR3 is built from 13 residues. The CDR3 loop reads CASGWTVNTEAFF. As DNA, the CDR3 is TGTGCCAGCGGTTGGACAGTCAACACTGAAGCTTTCTTT.

The chain employs TRBV7-9 and TRBJ2-5; D is ambiguous. The CDR3 runs to 13 residues. CDR1 and CDR2 (germline): SEHNR, FQNEAQ (reference sequence). Trimming left V 6 bases short and J 2 bases short, with 10 bases between. The CDR3 region has the DNA TGTGCCAGCAGAGTAGGCAGTCAAGAGACCCAGTACTTC. As protein: CASRVGSQETQYF. Using reference TRBV7-9 and TRBJ2-5 for the parts outside the CDR3, the full variable domain is DTGVSQNPRHKITKRGQNVTFRCDPISEHNRLYWYRQTLGQGPEFLTYFQNEAQLEKSRLLSDRFSAERPKGSFSTLEIQRTEQGDSAMYLCASRVGSQETQYFGPGTRLLVL.

V usage is TRBV30 and J usage is TRBJ1-1; D gene uncertain. V was cut by 0 bases and J by 1 base, with 12 bases left in between. Germline CDR1 is GTSNPN and CDR2 is SVGIG (reference sequence). The CDR3 covers 15 residues. DNA for the CDR3: TGTGCCTGGAGTGTAGGTACCTCCAGGAACACTGAAGCTTTCTTT. Its protein is CAWSVGTSRNTEAFF.